This entry lists 10 T cell receptor beta chains sequenced from one sample in a study of identical twins. TCRdb recomputed calls from the 5' RACE reads with MiXCR, one row per CDR3 protein. The repertoire consists of 1.5 million to 2 million distinct CDR3 sequences, with about 32% occurring once and the leading ten covering 0.25% to 0.3%. Sequenced material: cord blood. These receptors came from a newborn girl in good health.

Many counts were recorded for this clonotype. The chain uses TRBV12-3 or TRBV12-4 and TRBJ1-2, with a weak D call TRBD1 (5 bases). Trimming removed 5 bases at V and 6 bases at J, with 13 bases between. This CDR3 is built from 13 residues. The CDR3 nucleotides read TGTGCCAGCAGTCCTGGACCGGGGGATGGCTACACCTTC. Encoded protein: CASSPGPGDGYTF.

The table lists this clonotype with a few counts. V usage is TRBV7-8 and J usage is TRBJ2-1; D unclear. V was shortened by 2 bases and J by 2 bases, with 16 bases between the two germline ends. The CDR3 length is 17 residues. Per the germline V gene, CDR1 is SGHVS and CDR2 is FQNEAQ. The CDR3 DNA is TGTGCCAGCAGCTTAAGTCGTCGGTACGGGCCCTACAATGAGCAGTTCTTC. Translation gives CASSLSRRYGPYNEQFF.

In this sample, this clonotype turned up many times. The genes are TRBV29-1 and TRBJ2-3; tentatively, D is TRBD2 (5 bases). Trimming cost V 7 bases and J 2 bases, with 13 bases left between them. CDR3 length: 13 residues. The germline V gene has CDR1 SQVTM and CDR2 ANQGSEA. This chain's CDR3 is CSASLVPTDTQYF. DNA for the CDR3: TGCAGCGCCTCACTAGTTCCCACAGATACGCAGTATTTT.

V and J are TRBV19 and TRBJ1-5, with 9 bases lining up with TRBD1. The germline V gene encodes CDR1 LNHDA and CDR2 SQIVND (reference sequence). The V gene end was trimmed by 7 bases and the J gene end by 2 bases; junction bases not matched to a gene: 6. The CDR3 totals 15 residues. The CDR3 reads CASNAGTGRNQPQHF. Here the CDR3 DNA reads TGTGCCAGTAATGCCGGGACAGGGCGCAATCAGCCCCAGCATTTT.

CDR3 nucleotide sequence: TGTGCCAGCAGCCCCTCGATTGAGCAGTACTTC. The encoded protein is CASSPSIEQYF. The chain uses TRBV7-9 and TRBJ2-7; no clear D. The CDR3 has 11 amino acids. Per the germline V gene, CDR1 is SEHNR and CDR2 is FQNEAQ (reference sequence). Trimming took 5 bases from V and 7 from J, leaving 9 bases between them.

At least ten counts were recorded for this clonotype. The chain uses TRBV5-1 and TRBJ2-7; 10 bases match TRBD2. Germline values: CDR1 SGHRS, CDR2 YFSETQ. V was pared by 4 bases and J by 3 bases, with 7 bases of the junction left unmatched. This CDR3 has 15 residues. The CDR3 DNA reads as TGCGCCAGCAGCCAAAGACTAGCGGGTGACTACGAGCAGTACTTC. It translates to CASSQRLAGDYEQYF.

This clonotype was detected once. This chain uses TRBV20-1 with TRBJ1-5; a weak D match, TRBD1 (5 bases). V shed 3 bases and J shed 5 bases, with 17 bases lying between them. The germline V gene encodes CDR1 DFQATT and CDR2 SNEGSKA (reference sequence). This CDR3 is built from 15 residues. This CDR3 reads CSASKSGLGDQPQHF. The CDR3 DNA is TGCAGTGCTAGTAAGTCCGGTTTGGGGGATCAGCCCCAGCATTTT.

This rearrangement joins TRBV12-5 to TRBJ2-7; 7 positions agree with TRBD1. From germline, CDR1 is LGHNT and CDR2 FRNRAP. This CDR3 comprises 12 residues. Germline trimming cut 0 bases from V and 7 bases from J; bases unmatched to any gene: 0. The CDR3 DNA sequence: TGTGCTAGTGGTTTGGTACAGGGGGAGCAGTACTTC. This translates into CASGLVQGEQYF.

V usage is TRBV12-3 or TRBV12-4 and J usage is TRBJ1-1; D might be TRBD1 (6 bases). The V gene lost 6 bases and the J gene lost 3 bases, with 17 bases spanning the gap. The CDR3 totals 15 residues. CDR3 sequence: CASSPQRGADTEAFF. CDR3 sequence (DNA): TGTGCCAGCAGCCCCCAAAGGGGGGCCGACACTGAAGCTTTCTTT.

The chain uses TRBV24-1 and TRBJ2-1; D not resolved. Trimming removed 4 bases at V and 0 bases at J, with 12 bases between. This CDR3 has 16 residues. Germline-derived CDR1 and CDR2 are KGHDR and SFDVKD. In DNA, the CDR3 is TGTGCCACCAGTGACCCGACTGGAAGCTCCTACAATGAGCAGTTCTTC. Amino acid sequence: CATSDPTGSSYNEQFF.